These T cell receptor beta chains were read from a single sample in a study of T-cell memory formation after mild COVID-19. TCRdb recomputed calls from the 5' RACE reads with MiXCR, one row per CDR3 protein. Of about 140,000 distinct CDR3 sequences detected, around 15% appear once; the ten largest clones hold about 26%. The sequencing sample was made of PBMCs or a T cell subset sorted from them (not recorded which). The receptor set was obtained from an adult woman who had mild COVID-19 (a few samples of this study predate the infection). Cell type and time point are not known. Each CDR3 is given with its conserved first and last residue. The order of the fields is J gene, CDR3 length, V gene, D gene, clone size, CDR3 protein, CDR3 DNA. The D gene is left open where the match is weak. Part of the rows lack a size; the others show once, few, many or a class for expanded clones.

>TRBJ2-1|16|TRBV29-1|.|.
CSVEDREESFYNEQFF
TGCAGCGTTGAAGATCGAGAGGAGTCCTTTTACAATGAGCAGTTCTTC
>TRBJ2-3|17|TRBV3-1|TRBD2|many
CASSQGPSGSYTDTQYF
TGTGCCAGCAGCCAAGGACCCAGCGGGAGTTACACAGATACGCAGTATTTT
>TRBJ2-5|14|TRBV7-9|.|few
CASSREGGAETQYF
TGTGCCAGCAGCAGAGAAGGGGGGGCAGAGACCCAGTACTTC
>TRBJ2-7|14|TRBV19|TRBD1|.
CASTDRDSSYEQYF
TGTGCCAGTACGGACAGGGACAGCTCCTACGAGCAGTACTTC
>TRBJ1-4|14|TRBV6-5|TRBD1|.
CASSSSGGSEKLFF
TGTGCCAGCAGTTCCTCAGGGGGCTCTGAAAAACTGTTTTTT
>TRBJ2-7|13|TRBV5-6|.|.
CASSSPGDYEQYF
TGTGCCAGCAGCAGCCCAGGGGACTACGAGCAGTACTTC
>TRBJ2-7|14|TRBV27|TRBD2|many
CASSPSSGSYEQYF
TGTGCCAGCAGTCCCTCTAGCGGCTCCTACGAGCAGTACTTC
>TRBJ2-2|16|TRBV30|TRBD1|.
CAWSEAGGFLTGELFF
TGTGCCTGGAGTGAAGCAGGGGGCTTTCTCACCGGGGAGCTGTTTTTT
>TRBJ2-1|12|TRBV20-1|.|few
CSASPTLEEQFF
TGCAGTGCTAGCCCCACCCTTGAGGAGCAGTTCTTC
>TRBJ1-2|15|TRBV5-1|.|few
CASSLGTGETYGYTF
TGCGCCAGCAGCTTGGGAACAGGAGAAACCTATGGCTACACCTTC
>TRBJ2-7|15|TRBV6-5|.|many
CASSYADGYAYEQYF
TGTGCCAGCAGTTACGCCGATGGTTATGCCTACGAGCAGTACTTC
>TRBJ2-1|13|TRBV18|.|.
CASSSGAGNEQFF
TGTGCCAGCTCATCCGGGGCGGGCAATGAGCAGTTCTTC
>TRBJ2-2|17|TRBV5-1|.|many
CASSLVPSGHNTGELFF
TGCGCCAGCAGCTTGGTTCCCAGCGGGCACAACACCGGGGAGCTGTTTTTT
>TRBJ2-3|15|TRBV7-9|.|few
CASSLVKGSTDTQYF
TGTGCCAGCAGCTTAGTCAAGGGAAGTACAGATACGCAGTATTTT
>TRBJ2-1|13|TRBV11-1|.|.
CASSSSAYNEQFF
TGTGCCAGCAGTTCTAGCGCCTACAATGAGCAGTTCTTC
>TRBJ2-5|16|TRBV7-8|.|few
CASSLASGHSQETQYF
TGTGCCAGCAGCTTAGCGTCCGGACATTCACAAGAGACCCAGTACTTC
>TRBJ2-1|14|TRBV5-1|TRBD2|few
CASWVAGSYNEQFF
TGCGCCAGCTGGGTAGCGGGCTCCTACAATGAGCAGTTCTTC
>TRBJ2-1|16|TRBV24-1|TRBD2|few
CATSETSGRAYNEQFF
TGTGCCACCAGTGAAACTAGCGGGAGGGCCTACAATGAGCAGTTCTTC
>TRBJ2-2|11|TRBV12-3/TRBV12-4|.|many
CASSFSGELFF
TGTGCCAGCAGTTTTTCCGGGGAGCTGTTTTTT
>TRBJ2-7|13|TRBV5-5|.|few
CASSGGRAYEQYF
TGTGCCAGCAGCGGGGGGCGGGCCTACGAGCAGTACTTC
>TRBJ2-1|15|TRBV12-3/TRBV12-4|TRBD2|.
CASSSSGATYNEQFF
TGTGCCAGCAGTTCTAGCGGGGCAACCTACAATGAGCAGTTCTTC
>TRBJ2-4|13|TRBV28|.|.
CASSWTLENIQYF
TGTGCCAGCAGTTGGACACTAGAAAACATTCAGTACTTC
>TRBJ1-5|13|TRBV7-6|.|few
CASSAGSNQPQHF
TGTGCCAGCAGTGCAGGATCAAATCAGCCCCAGCATTTT
>TRBJ1-3|15|TRBV10-3|.|.
CASGRGPDSGNTIYF
TGTGCCTCGGGCCGGGGTCCCGACTCTGGAAACACCATATATTTT
>TRBJ1-5|15|TRBV5-1|.|few
CASSFGGGVDQPQHF
TGCGCCAGCAGCTTCGGTGGCGGGGTAGATCAGCCCCAGCATTTT
>TRBJ2-1|15|TRBV7-6|TRBD1|many
CASSGYSTGANEQFF
TGTGCCAGCAGCGGTTATTCGACAGGGGCGAATGAGCAGTTCTTC
>TRBJ2-3|15|TRBV11-2|TRBD1|.
CASSLETGVTDTQYF
TGTGCCAGCAGCTTAGAGACAGGGGTGACAGATACGCAGTATTTT
>TRBJ2-3|12|TRBV5-5|.|.
CASSWTGDTQYF
TGTGCCAGCAGCTGGACTGGGGATACGCAGTATTTT
>TRBJ2-7|12|TRBV12-3/TRBV12-4|.|many
CASSPDTYEQYF
TGTGCCAGCAGCCCGGACACGTACGAGCAGTACTTC
>TRBJ2-3|13|TRBV19|.|few
CASSDRSSDTQYF
TGTGCCAGTAGTGACAGGTCGTCAGATACGCAGTATTTT
>TRBJ2-2|14|TRBV3-1|.|few
CASSRPARVGELFF
TGTGCCAGCAGCCGCCCCGCCCGAGTGGGGGAGCTGTTTTTT
>TRBJ2-7|15|TRBV2|.|.
CASLGTDREFYEQYF
TGTGCCAGCCTCGGGACCGACAGAGAATTCTACGAGCAGTACTTC
>TRBJ2-4|18|TRBV7-2|TRBD2|few
CASSVRLAGGLAKNIQYF
TGTGCCAGCAGCGTAAGACTAGCGGGGGGGCTAGCCAAAAACATTCAGTACTTC
>TRBJ2-7|13|TRBV5-5|.|few
CASSFGIAYEQYF
TGTGCCAGCAGCTTTGGGATCGCCTACGAGCAGTACTTC
>TRBJ2-7|14|TRBV7-6|TRBD1|.
CASSADRVSYEQYF
TGTGCCAGCAGCGCCGACAGGGTGTCCTACGAGCAGTACTTC
>TRBJ1-1|14|TRBV6-2/TRBV6-3|.|.
CASSYVVDYTEAFF
TGTGCCAGCAGTTACGTAGTGGATTACACTGAAGCTTTCTTT
>TRBJ2-1|17|TRBV4-1|.|.
CASSQDAAGPLYNEQFF
TGCGCCAGCAGCCAAGATGCGGCGGGGCCTCTCTACAATGAGCAGTTCTTC
>TRBJ1-1|13|TRBV29-1|.|few
CSVDDGRFTEAFF
TGCAGCGTTGACGACGGGAGGTTCACTGAAGCTTTCTTT
>TRBJ2-1|18|TRBV24-1|TRBD1|.
CATSDVRAPGTGDNEQFF
TGTGCCACCAGTGACGTCCGTGCCCCCGGGACAGGGGACAATGAGCAGTTCTTC
>TRBJ2-7|13|TRBV4-2|TRBD1|few
CASSPHRGYEQYF
TGTGCCAGCAGCCCCCACAGGGGCTACGAGCAGTACTTC
>TRBJ2-1|15|TRBV20-1|TRBD2|few
CSATQTGTSGEEQFF
TGCAGTGCTACCCAGACGGGTACTAGCGGGGAAGAGCAGTTCTTC
>TRBJ2-1|16|TRBV7-8|.|few
CASSPWVRGAYNEQFF
TGTGCCAGCAGCCCATGGGTTAGGGGGGCCTACAATGAGCAGTTCTTC
>TRBJ2-1|12|TRBV5-1|.|.
CASREGADEQFF
TGCGCCAGCAGGGAGGGGGCGGATGAGCAGTTCTTC
>TRBJ1-1|20|TRBV2|TRBD1|few
CASSWGPGQGASGMNTEAFF
TGTGCCAGCAGTTGGGGCCCGGGACAGGGGGCGTCCGGCATGAACACTGAAGCTTTCTTT
>TRBJ1-1|16|TRBV5-1|.|few
CASSLAYGGRDTEAFF
TGCGCCAGCAGCTTGGCCTACGGGGGGCGAGACACTGAAGCTTTCTTT
>TRBJ2-1|15|TRBV6-5|.|.
CASSYSASSYNEQFF
TGTGCCAGCAGTTATTCCGCTAGCTCCTACAATGAGCAGTTCTTC
>TRBJ1-2|19|TRBV7-3|.|.
CASSSRNWEVDLANYGYTF
TGTGCCAGCAGCTCAAGAAATTGGGAGGTAGACCTGGCTAACTATGGCTACACCTTC
>TRBJ1-5|14|TRBV7-2|.|few
CASSSKQGNQPQHF
TGTGCCAGCAGCTCAAAACAGGGAAATCAGCCCCAGCATTTT
>TRBJ2-7|13|TRBV4-3|.|.
CASSMGSTYEQYF
TGCGCCAGCTCAATGGGCAGCACCTACGAGCAGTACTTC
>TRBJ1-5|14|TRBV3-1|.|few
CASSQVIFGQPQHF
TGTGCCAGCAGCCAAGTAATTTTTGGACAGCCCCAGCATTTT
>TRBJ1-1|15|TRBV5-6|.|.
CASSLWTDYSTEAFF
TGTGCCAGCAGCTTGTGGACAGATTACAGCACTGAAGCTTTCTTT
>TRBJ2-7|14|TRBV7-9|.|.
CASRSEQGSYEQYF
TGTGCCAGCAGATCTGAACAGGGCTCCTACGAGCAGTACTTC
>TRBJ2-2|16|TRBV11-3|.|few
CASSPLDGKNTGELFF
TGTGCCAGCAGCCCCCTAGACGGAAAGAACACCGGGGAGCTGTTTTTT
>TRBJ2-1|16|TRBV6-2/TRBV6-3|TRBD2|few
CASSYGRLAGHNEQFF
TGTGCCAGCAGTTATGGTCGACTAGCGGGACACAATGAGCAGTTCTTC